The 30 T cell receptor beta chains below all came from one sample that was sequenced in a study of early T cells in non-severe SARS-CoV-2 infection. From the 5' RACE reads, TCRdb called clonotypes with MiXCR, one entry per CDR3 protein. The sample yields nearly 60,000 distinct CDR3 sequences, 12% seen once. The sequencing input was whole blood. These receptors came from an adult who was a healthcare worker with PCR-confirmed SARS-CoV-2 infection or an uninfected control (not recorded which).

This chain joins TRBV11-2 and TRBJ2-7; no firm D call. Germline assignment: CDR1 SGHAT and CDR2 FQNNGV. V gave up 4 bases and J gave up 6 bases, with 4 bases separating them. This CDR3 comprises 10 residues. The CDR3 loop reads CASSSGEQYF. For the CDR3, the DNA is TGTGCCAGCAGCTCCGGCGAGCAGTACTTC.

The chain combines TRBV7-9 with TRBJ2-4, with D maybe TRBD2 (7 bases). The V end was cut by 0 bases, the J end by 0 bases, with 9 bases between. From germline, CDR1 is SEHNR and CDR2 FQNEAQ (reference sequence). The CDR3 covers 16 residues. The CDR3 DNA is TGTGCCAGCAGCTTAGCGGGGGGGCCAGCCAAAAACATTCAGTACTTC. It is translated as CASSLAGGPAKNIQYF.

The V and J genes are TRBV5-6 and TRBJ1-3; maybe TRBD1 (5 bases). CDR1 and CDR2 (germline): SGHDT, YYEEEE. This CDR3 region has 16 residues. V lost 4 bases, J lost 1 base, and 15 bases lay in between. The CDR3 here is CASSGTGLLSGNTIYF. CDR3 nucleotide sequence: TGTGCCAGCAGCGGGACGGGACTGTTGTCTGGAAACACCATATATTTT.

Points on this clonotype: A much larger clone differs by one base, so this may be a read error. The chain recombines TRBV29-1 with TRBJ2-3; D call uncertain. Germline V CDR1 and CDR2: SQVTM, ANQGSEA. Trimming removed 8 bases from V and 0 bases from J, with 9 bases in between. CDR3 length equals 12 residues. CDR3 in DNA: TGCAGCATTAAAATCAGCACAGATACGCAGTATTTT. Protein: CSIKISTDTQYF.

The CDR3 is CSVWAYYGYTF. As DNA, the CDR3 is TGCAGCGTATGGGCTTACTATGGCTACACCTTC. This rearrangement joins TRBV29-1 to TRBJ1-2; D is uncertain. V was cut by 6 bases and J by 3 bases, with 8 bases left in between. The CDR3 covers 11 residues. Germline V gene sequence: CDR1 SQVTM, CDR2 ANQGSEA.

This clonotype was recorded many times. The rearrangement links TRBV10-3 to TRBJ2-5; no reliable D call. The germline CDR1 and CDR2 sequences are ENHRY and SYGVKD. The CDR3 is 13 residues long. Trimming pared 6 bases from V and 3 bases from J, leaving 11 bases between. CDR3 sequence: CAIRDGEKETQYF. CDR3 coding DNA: TGTGCCATCAGAGACGGTGAAAAAGAGACCCAGTACTTC.

This clonotype appeared a single time. The chain employs TRBV7-6 and TRBJ2-3; either TRBD1 or TRBD2 may supply D (5 bases each). Germline V CDR1 and CDR2: SGHVS, FNYEAQ. V was shortened by 5 bases and J by 0 bases, with 18 bases between the two germline ends. This CDR3 region has 17 residues. Here the CDR3 reads CASSPQAGTLSTDTQYF. Here the CDR3 DNA reads TGTGCCAGCAGCCCCCAGGCCGGGACCCTGAGCACAGATACGCAGTATTTT.

This clonotype turned up a few times. V usage is TRBV7-2 and J usage is TRBJ2-7, with 7 bases aligning to TRBD1. From germline, CDR1 is SGHTA and CDR2 FQGNSA. The CDR3 totals 14 residues. V shed 3 bases and J 3 bases; nucleotides not matched to a gene: 5. The CDR3 DNA is TGTGCCAGCAGCTTTGCCTCAGGGGGCTACGAGCAGTACTTC. It yields the protein CASSFASGGYEQYF.

The genes are TRBV19 and TRBJ2-4, with 12 bases fitting TRBD1. V gave up 5 bases and J gave up 0 bases; unmatched junction bases: 11. Germline V gives CDR1 LNHDA, CDR2 SQIVND (reference sequence). The CDR3 has 19 residues. The CDR3 protein is CASSSGRDRGRIAKNIQYF. CDR3 in DNA: TGTGCCAGTAGTTCTGGGAGGGACAGGGGGCGAATAGCCAAAAACATTCAGTACTTC.

This chain links TRBV3-1 with TRBJ2-7, with TRBD1 as a possible D gene (5 bases). CDR3 length: 13 residues. V lost 1 base, J lost 11 bases, and 15 bases lay in between. The germline gives CDR1 LGHDT, CDR2 YNNKEL (reference sequence). CDR3 DNA: TGTGCCAGCAGCCAAGGTCGTATAGGGGCCAAGTACTTC. It yields the protein CASSQGRIGAKYF.

Many counts were recorded for this clonotype. Here the CDR3 DNA reads TGTGCCAGCAGCGCAGGAAGCGAGCGGGAGGGCCGGGTTAATGACACCGGGGAGCTGTTTTTT. Translation gives CASSAGSEREGRVNDTGELFF. This chain connects TRBV21-1 to TRBJ2-2; TRBD2 was called by the table and not checked on the DNA. TRBV21-1 is an annotated pseudogene. The CDR3 runs 21 residues.

The CDR3 loop is CASSLTDGEQFF. The CDR3 bases are TGCGCCAGCAGCTTGACGGACGGTGAGCAGTTCTTC. The chain carries TRBV5-1 and TRBJ2-1; D not certain. Germline lookup yields CDR1 SGHRS and CDR2 YFSETQ. V shed 1 base and J shed 9 bases, with 8 bases lying between them. The CDR3 consists of 12 residues.

This clonotype was counted ten times or more. V and J are TRBV15 and TRBJ1-5, with D unresolved. Germline lookup yields CDR1 LNHNV and CDR2 YYDKDF (reference sequence). Trimming removed 3 bases from V and 9 bases from J, with 15 bases in between. The length of the CDR3 is 14 residues. CDR3 coding DNA: TGTGCCACCAGCAGGGACCCCGAATTGATGCCCCAGCATTTT. Protein: CATSRDPELMPQHF.

The CDR3 DNA sequence: TGCAGTGCTATTAGTGGGAGTAATTCACCCCTCCACTTT. Protein sequence: CSAISGSNSPLHF. The V gene is TRBV20-1, the J gene TRBJ1-6; D is ambiguous. In germline, CDR1 is DFQATT, CDR2 SNEGSKA (reference sequence). The CDR3 totals 13 residues. The V and J ends lost 4 bases and 6 bases respectively, with 10 bases between them.

This clonotype was seen at least ten times. The rearrangement links TRBV19 to TRBJ2-7, with 9 bases matching TRBD1. The V gene end was trimmed by 4 bases and the J gene end by 5 bases; junction bases not matched to a gene: 3. Germline assignment: CDR1 LNHDA and CDR2 SQIVND (reference sequence). The CDR3 is 13 residues long. CDR3 nucleotide sequence: TGTGCCAGTAGTAACAGGGGGCAGGACGAGCAGTACTTC. Its translation: CASSNRGQDEQYF.

This clonotype was seen many times. The chain uses TRBV4-1 and TRBJ2-7; D is possibly TRBD2 (6 bases). Per germline, CDR1 MGHRA and CDR2 YSYEKL. This CDR3 spans 15 amino acids. V dropped 0 bases and J dropped 4 bases, with 13 bases sitting between them. CDR3 region: CASSQDSGGPYEQYF. In DNA form, the CDR3 reads TGCGCCAGCAGCCAAGATTCCGGGGGACCTTACGAGCAGTACTTC.

This clonotype came up a few times. The rearrangement uses TRBV5-1 and TRBJ2-7; maybe TRBD2 (5 bases). The CDR3 has 15 amino acids. Germline assignment: CDR1 SGHRS and CDR2 YFSETQ. The V end was cut by 4 bases, the J end by 2 bases, with 16 bases between. CDR3 sequence: CASSPVSGQPYEQYF. The CDR3 bases are TGCGCCAGCAGCCCGGTCAGCGGTCAACCCTACGAGCAGTACTTC.

This clonotype was counted many times. The rearrangement joins TRBV29-1 to TRBJ2-5; 8 bases are shared with TRBD2. Germline CDR1 reads SQVTM; CDR2 reads ANQGSEA. The J segment lost 1 base and the V segment lost 6 bases, leaving 10 bases of the junction unmatched. The CDR3 is 15 amino acids. Here the CDR3 reads CSVHGLAGGQETQYF. DNA for the CDR3: TGCAGCGTCCACGGGCTAGCGGGTGGCCAAGAGACCCAGTACTTC.

Comment on this clonotype: Relative to the germline gene, one junction end is altered; a read error may explain this. The chain is built from TRBV7-9 and TRBJ1-6; perhaps TRBD1 as D (6 bases). Germline lookup yields CDR1 SEHNR and CDR2 FQNEAQ (reference sequence). This CDR3 contains 16 residues. CDR3 sequence reads: CAGSSGHRGDNSPLHF. CDR3 coding DNA: TGTGCCGGCAGTTCGGGACACCGGGGGGATAATTCACCCCTCCACTTT.

The V gene is TRBV7-6, the J gene TRBJ2-7, with D possibly being TRBD2 (5 bases). Germline V gives CDR1 SGHVS, CDR2 FNYEAQ. V was trimmed by 5 bases and J by 6 bases, leaving 11 bases between them. There are 12 residues in the CDR3. The CDR3 nucleotides are TGTGCCAGCAGCAAAAGCGGCGCCGAGCAGTACTTC. It specifies CASSKSGAEQYF.

This clonotype has more than one count but fewer than ten. The chain combines TRBV6-6 with TRBJ2-1, with D perhaps matching TRBD2 (6 bases). The CDR3 runs to 18 residues. The V and J ends lost 4 bases and 9 bases respectively, with 28 bases between them. The V gene's germline CDR1 is MNHNY and CDR2 SVGAGI (reference sequence). In DNA form, the CDR3 reads TGTGCCAGCAGTTTGATAGGACGCGGGACGGGTGCCGGGGCTGAGCAGTTCTTC. It yields the protein CASSLIGRGTGAGAEQFF.

This clonotype was seen a few times. The rearrangement joins TRBV19 to TRBJ2-7; 10 nucleotides match TRBD2. Germline CDR1 is LNHDA and CDR2 is SQIVND (reference sequence). The J segment lost 0 bases and the V segment lost 5 bases, leaving 4 bases of the junction unmatched. CDR3 length equals 15 residues. The CDR3 spells CASSPGTSASYEQYF. The DNA for the CDR3 is TGTGCCAGTAGTCCAGGGACTAGCGCCTCCTACGAGCAGTACTTC.

This chain joins TRBV29-1 and TRBJ2-1, with D uncertain. The ends were cut back, 4 bases at V and 2 bases at J, with 9 bases in the middle. Germline V gene data show CDR1 as SQVTM and CDR2 as ANQGSEA. The CDR3 contains 13 residues. The CDR3 reads CSVARVAYNEQFF. DNA of the CDR3: TGCAGCGTTGCTAGGGTTGCCTACAATGAGCAGTTCTTC.

This clonotype was recorded a few times. The chain joins TRBV7-3 to TRBJ2-1; D is uncertain. The CDR3 contains 15 residues. Trimming took off 1 base at V and 0 bases at J, with 7 bases between the two ends. The V gene's germline CDR1 is SGHTA and CDR2 FQGTGA. The CDR3 coding sequence is TGTGCCAGCAGCTTAAGGGCCGTCTCCTACAATGAGCAGTTCTTC. Residues: CASSLRAVSYNEQFF.

This clonotype turned up a few times. The V call is TRBV5-5, the J call TRBJ2-5; a weak D match, TRBD2 (5 bases). Trimming cost V 2 bases and J 1 base, with 12 bases left between them. CDR1 is SGHKS, CDR2 YYEKEE, per germline (reference sequence). The CDR3 is made up of 15 amino acids. CDR3 DNA: TGTGCCAGCAGCTTAGAGGGTACATCCCAAGAGACCCAGTACTTC. Translated: CASSLEGTSQETQYF.

The sample holds a few counts of this clonotype. The V call is TRBV11-2, the J call TRBJ1-1; D unresolved. The V gene's germline CDR1 is SGHAT and CDR2 FQNNGV. V lost 1 base and J 7 bases, leaving 10 bases between the germline ends. This CDR3 is 13 amino acids long. The CDR3 DNA is TGTGCCAGCAGCTTAGGGGAGGGATTTGAAGCTTTCTTT. Protein: CASSLGEGFEAFF.

This clonotype turned up a few times. The gene calls are TRBV7-8 and TRBJ2-3, with TRBD2 matching over 8 bases. This CDR3 comprises 15 residues. Germline CDR1 and CDR2: SGHVS and FQNEAQ. With V trimmed by 5 bases and J by 5 bases, 9 bases remained unmatched. DNA for the CDR3: TGTGCCAGCAGCGCCCGGCGGGAGGAGGTAGATACGCAGTATTTT. Translated: CASSARREEVDTQYF.

With regard to this clonotype: A much larger clonotype is one base distant, so this may be a read error. The CDR3 does not close with the conserved phenylalanine or tryptophan, likely indicating a read error. V usage is TRBV27 and J usage is TRBJ2-1; D may be TRBD2 (6 bases). Germline V gene sequence: CDR1 MNHEY, CDR2 SMNVEV (reference sequence). This CDR3 comprises 16 residues. V was clipped by 0 bases and J by 2 bases, with 11 bases between them. The CDR3 is CASSLSTSRAYNEQFS. The CDR3, as DNA: TGTGCCAGCAGTTTATCCACTAGCCGAGCCTACAATGAGCAGTTCTCC.

J is TRBJ2-7 and V is TRBV20-1; TRBD2 is a possible D gene (5 bases). CDR3 length: 14 residues. Germline V lookup: CDR1 DFQATT, CDR2 SNEGSKA (reference sequence). V shed 1 base and J shed 8 bases, with 18 bases lying between them. CDR3 sequence: CSARAGSDGRKQYF. The CDR3 DNA reads as TGCAGTGCTAGAGCGGGTAGCGACGGTAGGAAGCAGTACTTC.

The chain recombines TRBV11-2 with TRBJ2-7; tentatively, D is TRBD1 (5 bases). Trimming removed 5 bases from V and 6 bases from J, with 14 bases in between. Germline lookup yields CDR1 SGHAT and CDR2 FQNNGV. The CDR3 loop spans 13 amino acids. In nucleotides, the CDR3 is TGTGCCAGCAGCCAGGGCCTCGCAGGCGAGCAGTACTTC. Protein sequence: CASSQGLAGEQYF.